The 18 T cell receptor beta chains below were found in one sample sequenced in a study of T cells in Graves' hyperthyroidism and ophthalmopathy (dated by TCRdb to about 2019). The receptor library was made with multiplex PCR. Sequenced on an Illumina HiSeq 2000. The TCR beta CDR3 regions were amplified from the RNA transcripts. The first round of RT-PCR for the TCR CDR3 was performed with the HTBI primer set and the Qiagen OneStep RT-PCR kit. TCRdb reanalyzed the raw reads on its own, using fastp at Q25 for trimming and MiXCR for clone calling, and kept in-frame beta chains. Each CDR3 protein gets just one entry, which takes the most common genes and DNA from the rows behind it. Recorded for this sample are more than 650,000 distinct CDR3 sequences; around 13% of them occurred a single time. Of the sample, 10% is held by the ten largest clones. Sequenced material: blood. All receptors come from a woman aged 18 to 35 with Graves' hyperthyroidism.

This clonotype came up a few times. The chain recombines TRBV18 with TRBJ2-1; D possibly matches TRBD1 or TRBD2 (5 bases each). The ends were cut back, 1 base at V and 13 bases at J, with 11 bases in the middle. The CDR3 totals 12 residues. The V gene's germline CDR1 is KGHSH and CDR2 LQKENI. CDR3 region: CASSPRDARQFF. In nucleotides, the CDR3 is TGTGCCAGCTCACCACGGGACGCACGCCAGTTCTTC. Looking up the rest from reference TRBV18 and TRBJ2-1 gives the full variable domain: NAGVMQNPRHLVRRRGQEARLRCSPMKGHSHVYWYRQLPEEGLKFMVYLQKENIIDESGMPKERFSAEFPKEGPSILRIQQVVRGDSAAYFCASSPRDARQFFGPGTRLTVL.

In its sample, this clonotype was seen a few times. The chain has TRBV6-5 and TRBJ1-6, with 7 bases matching TRBD1. The V and J ends lost 4 bases and 3 bases, in that order; junction bases with no gene match: 3. The CDR3 is 15 residues long. Germline CDR1 reads MNHEY; CDR2 reads SVGAGI. The CDR3 loop is CASSSGGGYNSPLHF. In DNA, the CDR3 is TGTGCCAGCAGTTCAGGGGGAGGCTATAATTCACCCCTCCACTTT.

This chain uses TRBV20-1 with TRBJ1-1; 7 nucleotides agree with TRBD1. CDR3 length equals 13 residues. Germline V lookup: CDR1 DFQATT, CDR2 SNEGSKA (reference sequence). V shed 4 bases, J shed 1 base, and the junction held 3 bases outside the gene matches. The CDR3 DNA sequence: TGCAGTGCTAAACGACAGGGGAACACTGAAGCTTTCTTT. Translation: CSAKRQGNTEAFF.

This clonotype appeared many times. The chain has TRBV2 and TRBJ2-2; D uncertain. Germline CDR1 SNHLY, CDR2 FYNNEI. The CDR3 totals 15 residues. The ends were cut back, 7 bases at V and 0 bases at J, with 12 bases in the middle. This CDR3 is CASKGQRTNTGELFF. The CDR3 coding sequence is TGTGCCAGCAAGGGTCAGCGAACGAACACCGGGGAGCTGTTTTTT.

This clonotype was found many times. This chain joins TRBV7-2 and TRBJ2-5; 10 bases fit TRBD2. J gave up 5 bases and V 7 bases, and 10 bases lay outside the gene matches. CDR1 and CDR2 (germline): SGHTA, FQGNSA. The CDR3 totals 15 residues. The CDR3 is CASTRIGAGGETQYF. In DNA, the CDR3 is TGTGCCAGCACCCGGATAGGAGCGGGAGGGGAGACCCAGTACTTC.

This clonotype was detected once. V and J are TRBV6-5 and TRBJ2-1, with 8 bases matching TRBD2. Germline trimming cut 7 bases from V and 4 bases from J; bases unmatched to any gene: 9. CDR1 is MNHEY and CDR2 is SVGAGI in the germline V gene. The CDR3 contains 15 residues. CDR3 loop: CASTPGLGLYNEQFF. In nucleotides, the CDR3 is TGTGCCAGCACCCCGGGACTAGGTCTTTACAATGAGCAGTTCTTC.

This clonotype was counted at least ten times. The chain combines TRBV18 with TRBJ2-2; D is possibly TRBD2 (5 bases). The germline CDR1 and CDR2 sequences are KGHSH and LQKENI. The V end lost 8 bases, the J end lost 6 bases, and 13 bases lay between the germline ends. The CDR3 is made up of 13 amino acids. As DNA, the CDR3 is TGTGCCAGCATCAGCCTAGCAGCCGGGGAGCTGTTTTTT. This codes for CASISLAAGELFF.

The rearrangement uses TRBV3-1 and TRBJ2-7; D ambiguous. The CDR3 has 17 residues. Germline loops: CDR1 LGHDT, CDR2 YNNKEL (reference sequence). V lost 4 bases and J 0 bases, leaving 19 bases between the germline ends. As DNA, the CDR3 is TGTGCCAGCAGCCTCTTTGATTCTAGTACCCTCTCCTACGAGCAGTACTTC. It specifies CASSLFDSSTLSYEQYF.

There are many counts of this clonotype. This CDR3 reads CASSPPLGQGASGRSETQYF. The DNA of the CDR3 is TGTGCCAGCAGCCCACCTTTAGGGCAGGGCGCTAGCGGGAGATCCGAGACCCAGTACTTC. This chain links TRBV13 with TRBJ2-5; TRBD2 aligns across 10 bases. This CDR3 region has 20 residues. Trimming removed 5 bases from V and 5 bases from J; junction bases left unmatched: 23. Germline V lookup: CDR1 PRHDT, CDR2 FYEKMQ (reference sequence).

V is TRBV2 and J is TRBJ2-2; unclear D gene. The V gene's germline CDR1 is SNHLY and CDR2 FYNNEI. Trimming shortened V by 2 bases and J by 5 bases, and 6 bases separated the two germline ends. CDR3 length: 13 amino acids. CDR3: CASSETATGELFF. In DNA form, the CDR3 reads TGTGCCAGCAGTGAAACGGCGACCGGGGAGCTGTTTTTT.

This clonotype was counted many times. The chain uses TRBV7-2 and TRBJ2-5, with 8 positions matching TRBD1. The CDR3 is made up of 19 amino acids. Germline V gene data show CDR1 as SGHTA and CDR2 as FQGNSA. V dropped 5 bases and J dropped 5; count of bases not matched to a gene: 22. The DNA for the CDR3 is TGTGCCAGCAGCCCCGGTCCAGGGGGCGCCGGGGTTTTCGCCGAGACCCAGTACTTC. Residues: CASSPGPGGAGVFAETQYF.

This clonotype was counted a few times. V gene TRBV29-1 combines with J gene TRBJ2-3; D is perhaps TRBD2 (5 bases). In germline, CDR1 is SQVTM, CDR2 ANQGSEA. CDR3 length: 14 amino acids. V gave up 6 bases and J gave up 4 bases, with 17 bases separating them. CDR3 bases: TGCAGCGTCCGGGGTCCCTACCCCCCAGATACGCAGTATTTT. Protein product: CSVRGPYPPDTQYF.

This clonotype was seen many times. V is TRBV27 and J is TRBJ2-1; D remains unclear. V lost 11 bases and J 7 bases, leaving 27 bases between the germline ends. This CDR3 has 16 amino acids. CDR1 and CDR2 from the germline V gene are MNHEY and SMNVEV (reference sequence). CDR3 in DNA: TGTGCCGGCGAACTGTTGTTGCCAGGAGTATGTAATGAGCAGTTCTTC. Translated: CAGELLLPGVCNEQFF.

There are many counts of this clonotype. The gene calls are TRBV2 and TRBJ2-7, with 9 bases matching TRBD1. Germline lookup yields CDR1 SNHLY and CDR2 FYNNEI. V was clipped by 8 bases and J by 6 bases; unmatched bases: 11. This CDR3 has 14 residues. The CDR3 loop is CASSRTGAVTEQYF. CDR3 sequence (DNA): TGTGCCAGCTCCAGGACAGGGGCGGTCACCGAGCAGTACTTC. Together with reference TRBV2 and TRBJ2-7, the CDR3 gives the full variable domain: EPEVTQTPSHQVTQMGQEVILRCVPISNHLYFYWYRQILGQKVEFLVSFYNNEISEKSEIFDDQFSVERPDGSNFTLKIRSTKLEDSAMYFCASSRTGAVTEQYFGPGTRLTVT.

This clonotype has ten or more counts. The chain carries TRBV11-2 and TRBJ2-1; 11 bases fit TRBD1. The length of the CDR3 is 16 residues. V gave up 1 base and J gave up 2 bases; unmatched junction bases: 1. The germline gives CDR1 SGHAT, CDR2 FQNNGV. The CDR3 region is CASSLGTGGAYNEQFF. The CDR3 DNA sequence: TGTGCCAGCAGCTTAGGGACAGGGGGCGCCTACAATGAGCAGTTCTTC.

This clonotype occurred many times. This chain links TRBV11-2 with TRBJ2-2; D is unresolved. Per germline, CDR1 SGHAT and CDR2 FQNNGV. There are 13 residues in the CDR3. Trimming removed 2 bases from V and 5 bases from J, with 6 bases in between. CDR3 coding DNA: TGTGCCAGCAGCTTACTAAGAACCGGGGAGCTGTTTTTT. Its translation is CASSLLRTGELFF.

The table lists this clonotype with many counts. The gene calls are TRBV7-9 and TRBJ2-3, with D hard to call. The CDR3 sequence is 13 residues long. Germline V lookup: CDR1 SEHNR, CDR2 FQNEAQ (reference sequence). V was clipped by 1 base and J by 4 bases, with 6 bases between them. The CDR3 sequence: CASSLEVADTQYF. The CDR3 DNA reads TGTGCCAGCAGCTTAGAGGTGGCAGATACGCAGTATTTT. Drawing the rest from reference TRBV7-9 and TRBJ2-3, the complete variable domain is DTGVSQNPRHKITKRGQNVTFRCDPISEHNRLYWYRQTLGQGPEFLTYFQNEAQLEKSRLLSDRFSAERPKGSFSTLEIQRTEQGDSAMYLCASSLEVADTQYFGPGTRLTVL.

This clonotype has at least ten counts. The chain recombines TRBV2 with TRBJ2-7; D call uncertain. CDR3 length: 17 residues. The germline gives CDR1 SNHLY, CDR2 FYNNEI. Trimming left V 7 bases short and J 0 bases short, with 22 bases between. The CDR3 DNA reads TGTGCCAGCACGTTCCAGCCATTATTCCCGTCCTCCTACGAGCAGTACTTC. Translating it yields CASTFQPLFPSSYEQYF.